This TCR beta chain was found in a study of shared clonotypes between healthy human individuals. The authors divided CD4+ cells into CD45RA+ naive and CD45RA-negative memory subsets. Germline CDR1 reads SQVTM; CDR2 reads ANQGSEA. The CDR3 is 13 amino acids. Genomic DNA per cell subset filled all wells of several immunoSEQ plates. The authors loaded roughly 200 ng DNA, 25,000 to 30,000 T cell genomes, into sorted-subset replicate PCRs. In the study's own analysis: ImmunoSEQ only sent back junction sequences with no quality scores, so filtering was done differently. Produced via immunoSEQ multiplex PCR; TCRdb's table is partial and in-frame only. V and J calls and clone size are copied from that table; D and trimming were computed from the DNA. This repertoire shows 640,000 or so clones, roughly 78% found once; its top ten account for approximately 1.8%.

The chain recombines TRBV29-1 with TRBJ2-5, with D tentatively TRBD1 or TRBD2 (5 bases each). The DNA end favors TRBJ2-7, so the J call may be wrong. What was sequenced was memory CD4+ T cells sorted from blood. Subset indicated: CD45RA-negative fraction. This TCR derives from a woman in her thirties in good health. The CDR3 protein is CSVGKGDGYEQYF. The CDR3 DNA sequence: TGCAGCGTTGGGAAAGGGGACGGCTACGAGCAGTACTTC.